This T cell receptor beta chain was recorded in a study of T-cell reconstitution after alpha-beta-depleted transplantation in children. Study-level points and caveats: After transplant, high TCRbeta diversity at day 60 in some patients arose from surviving recipient T cells and thymic progenitors. T-cell counts and diversity were attributed mostly to newly produced T cells one year after transplant. Roughly two months post-transplant, alpha-beta T cells reportedly originated from several hundred graft clones that had expanded.

The authors prepared the TCRbeta library with unique molecular identifiers. TCRdb recomputed calls from the PCR reads with MiXCR, one row per CDR3 protein. This sample has about 200,000 distinct CDR3 sequences, with approximately 15% found just once. This clonotype was seen many times. Its antigen is not identified. V lost 0 bases to trimming and J lost 1 base, with 13 bases between them. CDR3 size: 18 residues. Germline loops: CDR1 LGHNA, CDR2 YNFKEQ. The V call is TRBV4-2, the J call TRBJ2-6; D is perhaps TRBD1 (6 bases). The TCR was taken from a male patient aged 2-10 years who had a stem cell transplant for acute lymphoblastic leukemia, so the T cells may come from the graft donor. Material: PBMCs, mostly from graft donor cells, obtained 360 days after TCRalphabeta/CD19-depleted stem cell transplant. The CDR3 region has the DNA TGTGCCAGCAGCCAAGAGGTGCAGGGGACGTCTGGGGCCAACGTCCTGACTTTC. This codes for CASSQEVQGTSGANVLTF.